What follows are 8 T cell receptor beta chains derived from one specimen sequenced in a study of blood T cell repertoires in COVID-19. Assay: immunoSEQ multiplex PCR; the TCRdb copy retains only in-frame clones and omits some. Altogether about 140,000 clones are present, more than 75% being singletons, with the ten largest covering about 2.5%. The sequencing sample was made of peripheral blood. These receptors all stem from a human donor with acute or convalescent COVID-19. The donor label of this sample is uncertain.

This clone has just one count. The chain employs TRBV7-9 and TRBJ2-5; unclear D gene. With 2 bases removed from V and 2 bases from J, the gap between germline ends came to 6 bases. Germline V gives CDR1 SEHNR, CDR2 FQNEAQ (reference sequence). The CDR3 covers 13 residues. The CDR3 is CASSLREQETQYF. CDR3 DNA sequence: TGTGCCAGCAGCTTAAGAGAGCAAGAGACCCAGTACTTC.

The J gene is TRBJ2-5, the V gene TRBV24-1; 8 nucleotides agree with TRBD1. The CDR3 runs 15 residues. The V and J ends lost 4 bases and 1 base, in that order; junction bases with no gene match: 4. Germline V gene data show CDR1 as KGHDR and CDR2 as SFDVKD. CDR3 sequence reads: CATSEGDRFQETQYF. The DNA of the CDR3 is TGTGCCACCAGTGAGGGGGACAGGTTCCAAGAGACCCAGTACTTC.

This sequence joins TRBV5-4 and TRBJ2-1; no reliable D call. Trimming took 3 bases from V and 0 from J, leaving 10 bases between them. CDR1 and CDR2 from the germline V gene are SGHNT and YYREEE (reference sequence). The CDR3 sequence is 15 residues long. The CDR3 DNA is TGTGCCAGCAGCTCGTGGAGAAGCTCCTACAATGAGCAGTTCTTC. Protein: CASSSWRSSYNEQFF. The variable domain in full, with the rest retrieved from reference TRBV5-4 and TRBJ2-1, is ETGVTQSPTHLIKTRGQQVTLRCSSQSGHNTVSWYQQALGQGPQFIFQYYREEENGRGNFPPRFSGLQFPNYSSELNVNALELDDSALYLCASSSWRSSYNEQFFGPGTRLTVL.

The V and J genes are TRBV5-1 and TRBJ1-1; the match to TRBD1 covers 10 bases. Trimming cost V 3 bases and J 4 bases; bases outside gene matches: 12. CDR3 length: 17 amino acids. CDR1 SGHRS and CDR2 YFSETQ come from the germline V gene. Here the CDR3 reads CASSSNPAGQGSTEAFF. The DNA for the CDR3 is TGCGCCAGCAGCTCAAACCCCGCGGGACAGGGGAGCACTGAAGCTTTCTTT.

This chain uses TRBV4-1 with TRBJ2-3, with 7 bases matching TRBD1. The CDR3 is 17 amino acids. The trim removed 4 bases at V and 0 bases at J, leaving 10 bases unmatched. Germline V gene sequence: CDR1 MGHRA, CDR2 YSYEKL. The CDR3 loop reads CASSPQGVTPSTDTQYF. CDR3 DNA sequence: TGCGCCAGCAGCCCGCAGGGGGTCACCCCTAGCACAGATACGCAGTATTTT.

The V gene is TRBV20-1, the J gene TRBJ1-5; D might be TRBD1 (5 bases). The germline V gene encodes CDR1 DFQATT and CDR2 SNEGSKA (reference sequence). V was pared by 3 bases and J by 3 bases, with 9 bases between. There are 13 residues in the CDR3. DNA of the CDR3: TGCAGTGCTAGTCAGGGTTCCAATCAGCCCCAGCATTTT. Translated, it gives CSASQGSNQPQHF.

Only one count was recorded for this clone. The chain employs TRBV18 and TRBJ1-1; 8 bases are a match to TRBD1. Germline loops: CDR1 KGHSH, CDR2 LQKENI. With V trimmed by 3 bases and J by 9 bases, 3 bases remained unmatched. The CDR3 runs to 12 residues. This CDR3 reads CASSPDRVQAFF. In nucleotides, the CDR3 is TGTGCCAGCTCACCGGACAGGGTTCAAGCTTTCTTT.

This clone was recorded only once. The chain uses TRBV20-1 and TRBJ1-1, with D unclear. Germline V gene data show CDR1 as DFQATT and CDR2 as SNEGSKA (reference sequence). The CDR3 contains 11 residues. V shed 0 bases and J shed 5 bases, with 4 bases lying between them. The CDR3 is CSARDTTEAFF. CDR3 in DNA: TGCAGTGCTAGAGATACAACTGAAGCTTTCTTT.